At least ten counts were recorded for the clone carrying this TCR beta chain. Arm-PCR of CDR3 regions and iRepertoire HTBI primers were used to build TCR beta libraries. One entry per CDR3 protein results from TCRdb running MiXCR on the multiplex PCR reads. The sample has about 420,000 distinct CDR3 sequences, about 17% seen once. Specified time point: newly diagnosed GD, antithyroid drugs for less than 3 months. Extracted RNA from PBMCs served as the source of the TCR library. These data are taken from a study of regulatory T cells in long-lasting Graves disease. The V and J ends lost 1 base and 5 bases respectively, with 13 bases between them. CDR1 is LGHDT and CDR2 is YNNKEL in the germline V gene (reference sequence). The CDR3 is 15 residues long. This sample was also put to use in a study of T cells in Graves' hyperthyroidism and ophthalmopathy. That report notes: The study excluded patients with uncontrolled infection, other autoimmune disease, pregnancy or lactation. Carried out on the TCR CDR3, a first-round RT-PCR used the HTBI primer set. In blood, most of the thyroid clonotypes expanded above 0.001 were also present.

This specimen was peripheral blood mononuclear cells (PBMCs), taken at new diagnosis, from a patient treated with antithyroid drugs. The J gene is TRBJ2-3, the V gene TRBV3-1, with a weak D call TRBD2 (6 bases). The clonotype was recovered from a woman in her late teens or twenties with Graves disease. The CDR3 loop is CASSQVPGAGDTQYF. The CDR3 nucleotides are TGTGCCAGCAGCCAAGTGCCGGGAGCGGGAGATACGCAGTATTTT.